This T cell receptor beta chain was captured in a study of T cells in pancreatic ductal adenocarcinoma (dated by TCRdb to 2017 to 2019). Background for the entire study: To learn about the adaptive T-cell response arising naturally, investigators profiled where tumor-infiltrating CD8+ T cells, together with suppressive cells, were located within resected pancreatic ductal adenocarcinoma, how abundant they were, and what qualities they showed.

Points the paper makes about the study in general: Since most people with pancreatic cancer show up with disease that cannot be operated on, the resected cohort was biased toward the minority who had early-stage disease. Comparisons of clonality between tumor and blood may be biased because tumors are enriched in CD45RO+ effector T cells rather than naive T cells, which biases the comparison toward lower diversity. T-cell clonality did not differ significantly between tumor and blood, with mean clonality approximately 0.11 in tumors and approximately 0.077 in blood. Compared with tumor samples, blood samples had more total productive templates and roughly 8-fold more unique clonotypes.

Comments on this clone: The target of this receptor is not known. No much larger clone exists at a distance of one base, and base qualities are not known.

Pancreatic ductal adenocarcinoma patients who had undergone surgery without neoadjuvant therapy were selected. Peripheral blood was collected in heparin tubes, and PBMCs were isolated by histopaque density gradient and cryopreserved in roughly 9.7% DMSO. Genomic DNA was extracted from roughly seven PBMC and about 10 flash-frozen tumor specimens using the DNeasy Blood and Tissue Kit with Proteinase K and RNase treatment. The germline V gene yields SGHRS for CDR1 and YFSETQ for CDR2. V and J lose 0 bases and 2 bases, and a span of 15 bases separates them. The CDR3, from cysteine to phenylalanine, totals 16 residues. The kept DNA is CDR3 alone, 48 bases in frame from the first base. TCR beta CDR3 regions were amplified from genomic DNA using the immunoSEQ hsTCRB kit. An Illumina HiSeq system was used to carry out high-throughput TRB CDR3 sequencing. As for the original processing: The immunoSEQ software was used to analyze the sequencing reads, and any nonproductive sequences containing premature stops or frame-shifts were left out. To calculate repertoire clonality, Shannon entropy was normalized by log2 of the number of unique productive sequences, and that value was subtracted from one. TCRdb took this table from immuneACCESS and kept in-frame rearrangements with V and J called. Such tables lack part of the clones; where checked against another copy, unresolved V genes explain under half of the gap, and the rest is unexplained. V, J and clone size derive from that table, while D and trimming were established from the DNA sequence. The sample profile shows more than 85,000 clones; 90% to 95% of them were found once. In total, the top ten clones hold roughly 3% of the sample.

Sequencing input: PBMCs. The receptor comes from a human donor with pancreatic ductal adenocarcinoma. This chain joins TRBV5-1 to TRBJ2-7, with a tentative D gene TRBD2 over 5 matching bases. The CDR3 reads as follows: CASSLVPTLRAYEQYF. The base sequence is TGCGCCAGCAGCTTGGTCCCGACTTTGAGGGCCTACGAGCAGTACTTC.